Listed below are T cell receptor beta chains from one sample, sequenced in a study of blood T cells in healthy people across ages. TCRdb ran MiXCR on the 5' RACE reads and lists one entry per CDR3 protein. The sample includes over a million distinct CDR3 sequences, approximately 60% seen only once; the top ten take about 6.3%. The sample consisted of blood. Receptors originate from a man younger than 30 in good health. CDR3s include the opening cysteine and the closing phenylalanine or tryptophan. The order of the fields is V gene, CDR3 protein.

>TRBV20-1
CSAREVYGESYEQYF
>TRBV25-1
CASSEYGGTSGYNEQFF
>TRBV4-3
CASSQSLAGPYEQYF
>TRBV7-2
CASSAPRGSYTF
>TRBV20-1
CSARATSSYEQYF
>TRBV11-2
CASSFDAAGSYEQYF
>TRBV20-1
CLVQGNQETQYF
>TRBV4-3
CASSQVLAGGRKETQYF
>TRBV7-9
CASSLSGTAMDGYTF
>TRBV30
CAWTGGRDGYTF
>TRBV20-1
CSARDSGGATMYEQYF
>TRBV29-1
CSVGGTSGSGSYEQYF
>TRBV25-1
CASSERGLGNEQFF
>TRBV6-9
CATNRSPYGYTF
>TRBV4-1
CASSQDGRDGQPQHF
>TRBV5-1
CASSGSLGEQYF
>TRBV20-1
CSAAGTGINYGYTF
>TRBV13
CASRQRGAHNEQFF
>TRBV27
CASSRTPTNEKLFF
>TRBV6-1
CASSVTGTGAGYTF
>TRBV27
CASSRLAGAKGGETQYF
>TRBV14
CASSQGQMYQETQYF
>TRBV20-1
CSAGDRGQDQPQHF
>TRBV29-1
CSVAPGPNYGYTF
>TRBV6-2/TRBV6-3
CASSYLITGELFF
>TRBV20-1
CSARGPGQGVSEQYF
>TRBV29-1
CSVITLAGEDTQYF
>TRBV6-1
CASSEVHSGGTDTQYF
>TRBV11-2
CASITGTSGTDTQYF
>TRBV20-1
CSARDQNGPTYEQYF
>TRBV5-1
CASSPGKSPLHF
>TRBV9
CASGVEGISSSYEQYF
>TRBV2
CASSELAGVGEQYF
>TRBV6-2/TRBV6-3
CASSYKVNTGELFF
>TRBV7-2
CASTWQPQHF
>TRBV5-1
CASSPGAGETYEQYF
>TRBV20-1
CSARLPSSGRTDTQYF
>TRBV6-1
CASSADRTSSYEQYF
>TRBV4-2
CASSQVSMGFQETQYF
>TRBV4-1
CASSQVDRTPIGTNEKLFF
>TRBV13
CASGIHPTGSLGYTF
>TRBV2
CASSEFHGRLAGGLEFF
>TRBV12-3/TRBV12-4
CASKGAGGNEQFF
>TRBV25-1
CASAELSDGTDTQYF
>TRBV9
CASSGLPGANVLTF
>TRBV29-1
CSVEDGVGRVQETQYF
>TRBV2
CASRLRTIPEQYF
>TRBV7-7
CAGSLADRGRYNEQFF
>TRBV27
CASSLTRMTYYTF
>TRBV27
CASAGWSEGQYF
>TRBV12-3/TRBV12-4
CASSRTRGSTDTQYF
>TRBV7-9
CASSGRTGDRDTEAFF
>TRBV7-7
CASSRAADYEQYF
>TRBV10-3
CAISQPGRENSYEQYF